This T cell receptor (beta chain) was sequenced for a study of cytomegalovirus exposure and HLA in healthy donors. TCRdb keeps only in-frame clones here, not all; method: immunoSEQ multiplex PCR. The sample holds 95,000 to 150,000 clones, roughly nine tenths seen once. Germline values: CDR1 MNHEY, CDR2 SMNVEV (reference sequence). The CDR3 has 15 residues. Trimming took 5 bases from V and 5 from J; bases not matched to a gene: 9. Sequences were obtained from PBMCs. This TCR derives from a woman between 18 and 29 years old in good health and CMV-seronegative. The chain carries TRBV27 and TRBJ1-1; 9 bases match TRBD1. The CDR3 loop reads CASSPWTGVKTEAFF. Written as DNA, the CDR3 is TGTGCCAGCAGTCCCTGGACAGGGGTAAAAACTGAAGCTTTCTTT.